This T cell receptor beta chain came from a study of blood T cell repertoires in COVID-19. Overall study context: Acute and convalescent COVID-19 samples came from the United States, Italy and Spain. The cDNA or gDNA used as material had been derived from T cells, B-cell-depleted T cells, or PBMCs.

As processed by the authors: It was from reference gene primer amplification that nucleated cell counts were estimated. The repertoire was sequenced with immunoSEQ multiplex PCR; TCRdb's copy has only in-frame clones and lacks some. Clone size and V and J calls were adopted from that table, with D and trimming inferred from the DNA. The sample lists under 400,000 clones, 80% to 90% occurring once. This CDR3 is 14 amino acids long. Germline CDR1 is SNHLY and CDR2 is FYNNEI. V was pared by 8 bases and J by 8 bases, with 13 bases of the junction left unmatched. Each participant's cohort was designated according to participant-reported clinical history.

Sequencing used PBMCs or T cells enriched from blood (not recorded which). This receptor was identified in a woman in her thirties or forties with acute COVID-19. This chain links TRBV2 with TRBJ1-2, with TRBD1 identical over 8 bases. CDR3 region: CASHPQGAYSGYTF. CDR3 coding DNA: TGTGCCAGCCATCCTCAGGGGGCGTATAGCGGCTACACCTTC.